The 30 T cell receptor beta chains below were found in one sample sequenced in a study of cytomegalovirus exposure and HLA in healthy donors listed by TCRdb under 2017. Library generation was performed with the immunoSEQ multiplex PCR assay. For the multiplex PCR, a mixture combining 60 forward primers for TCR Vbeta segments and 13 reverse primers for TCR Jbeta segments was used. Entries here come from immuneACCESS through TCRdb and include only in-frame sequences with V and J called. Some clones fail to appear in such tables; in the studies checked, an unresolved V gene covers under half of the shortfall, and the cause of the remainder is unknown. This sample gives tens of thousands of clones in total; 55% to 70% of them show up just once. The ten largest make up roughly 21% of the sample. Specimen: PBMCs. All receptors derive from a woman aged 45-65 years in good health and CMV-seropositive.

The chain recombines TRBV13 with TRBJ1-4; 7 nucleotides agree with TRBD1. The germline V gene encodes CDR1 PRHDT and CDR2 FYEKMQ (reference sequence). After removal of 3 bases from V and 3 bases from J, the junction contained 4 bases not matched to a gene. The CDR3 consists of 15 residues. In DNA form, the CDR3 reads TGTGCCAGCAGCTTTACGGGACAGCCTAATGAAAAACTGTTTTTT. Its protein product is CASSFTGQPNEKLFF.

The chain has TRBV29-1 and TRBJ2-7, with 9 bases matching TRBD1. The CDR3 extends over 13 amino acids. Germline V gene lookup returns CDR1 SQVTM and CDR2 ANQGSEA. Unmatched junction bases numbered 8, after V lost 5 bases and J lost 6 bases. CDR3 amino acids: CSVNTGGAAEQYF. CDR3 bases: TGCAGCGTTAATACAGGGGGCGCGGCCGAGCAGTACTTC.

This chain uses TRBV27 with TRBJ2-4, with a possible D match to TRBD2 (6 bases). V lost 6 bases, J lost 8 bases, and 14 bases lay in between. Germline CDR1 reads MNHEY; CDR2 reads SMNVEV (reference sequence). The CDR3 consists of 13 residues. CDR3 region: CASRSIRGDIQYF. The DNA for the CDR3 is TGTGCCAGCAGATCTATACGCGGGGACATTCAGTACTTC.

The CDR3 region is CASSPSGDTGELFF. DNA for the CDR3: TGTGCCAGCAGCCCTTCAGGGGACACCGGGGAGCTGTTTTTT. The V gene is TRBV6-5, the J gene TRBJ2-2, with a possible D match to TRBD1 (6 bases). The germline V gene has CDR1 MNHEY and CDR2 SVGAGI. The CDR3 is made up of 14 amino acids. The V gene lost 6 bases and the J gene lost 3 bases, with 11 bases spanning the gap.

The CDR3 is CASSLGTSGGRRETQYF. DNA of the CDR3: TGCGCCAGCAGCCTCGGGACTAGCGGGGGCCGGAGGGAGACCCAGTACTTC. This rearrangement joins TRBV5-1 to TRBJ2-5, with 14 bases identical to TRBD2. Per the germline V gene, CDR1 is SGHRS and CDR2 is YFSETQ. There are 17 residues in the CDR3. The V gene end was trimmed by 4 bases and the J gene end by 5 bases; junction bases not matched to a gene: 10.

The chain has TRBV19 and TRBJ1-1, with D maybe TRBD1 (5 bases). In germline, CDR1 is LNHDA, CDR2 SQIVND (reference sequence). The CDR3 sequence is 14 residues long. The germline V and J ends were trimmed by 2 bases and 5 bases, with 12 bases remaining between them. In nucleotides, the CDR3 is TGTGCCAGTAGTATAATCGGGGGTGGAACTGAAGCTTTCTTT. Translation gives CASSIIGGGTEAFF.

The rearrangement uses TRBV6-6 and TRBJ2-7, with D perhaps TRBD1 (5 bases). Trimming removed 6 bases from V and 3 bases from J, with 15 bases in between. Germline V gene lookup returns CDR1 MNHNY and CDR2 SVGAGI (reference sequence). The CDR3 contains 14 residues. Here the CDR3 DNA reads TGTGCCAGCAGAGCCCCAGGGTTAAGCTACGAGCAGTACTTC. Translated, it gives CASRAPGLSYEQYF.

This clone was found a few times. The chain has TRBV7-2 and TRBJ2-1; 10 nucleotides align to TRBD2. The V gene's germline CDR1 is SGHTA and CDR2 FQGNSA. There are 15 residues in the CDR3. The trim removed 5 bases at V and 5 bases at J, leaving 6 bases unmatched. The CDR3 nucleotides read TGTGCCAGCAGCCCCAGGACTAGCGGAAACAATGAGCAGTTCTTC. As protein: CASSPRTSGNNEQFF.

The chain recombines TRBV9 with TRBJ2-5; TRBD2 matches 13 bases. Per germline, CDR1 SGDLS and CDR2 YYNGEE. CDR3 size: 17 residues. Trimming removed 0 bases from V and 5 bases from J; junction bases left unmatched: 7. The CDR3 is CASSVGTSGGDLETQYF. CDR3 nucleotides: TGTGCCAGCAGCGTAGGGACTAGCGGGGGCGACTTGGAGACCCAGTACTTC.

About this clone: Compared with germline, one end of the junction differs, possibly owing to a read error. The rearrangement joins TRBV29-1 to TRBJ2-1; TRBD2 matches at 7 bases. CDR1 is SQVTM and CDR2 is ANQGSEA in the germline V gene. This CDR3 region has 11 residues. Here the CDR3 reads CSVDPGRVLIF. CDR3 DNA sequence: TGCAGCGTTGATCCGGGGAGGGTATTGATCTTC.

The J gene is TRBJ1-2, the V gene TRBV29-1; TRBD1 is a possible D gene (6 bases). This CDR3 has 16 residues. Germline assignment: CDR1 SQVTM and CDR2 ANQGSEA. V dropped 2 bases and J dropped 0 bases, with 16 bases sitting between them. The CDR3 reads CSVERGWAEANYGYTF. The CDR3 bases are TGCAGCGTTGAAAGGGGGTGGGCCGAAGCTAACTATGGCTACACCTTC. Looking up the rest from reference TRBV29-1 and TRBJ1-2 gives the full variable domain: SAVISQKPSRDICQRGTSLTIQCQVDSQVTMMFWYRQQPGQSLTLIATANQGSEATYESGFVIDKFPISRPNLTFSTLTVSNMSPEDSSIYLCSVERGWAEANYGYTFGSGTRLTVV.

The chain couples TRBV6-5 to TRBJ1-2, with a possible D match to TRBD1 (6 bases). From germline, CDR1 is MNHEY and CDR2 SVGAGI. Trimming took 5 bases from V and 3 from J, leaving 16 bases between them. CDR3 size: 15 residues. The CDR3 bases are TGTGCCAGCAGTCTACAGGGTGGGGGCTACTATGGCTACACCTTC. Encoded protein: CASSLQGGGYYGYTF.

This sequence joins TRBV7-2 and TRBJ1-4; D call uncertain. The CDR3 loop spans 13 amino acids. The germline V gene has CDR1 SGHTA and CDR2 FQGNSA. V gave up 1 base and J gave up 10 bases, with 10 bases separating them. CDR3 loop: CASSLVEAGKLFF. Written as DNA, the CDR3 is TGTGCCAGCAGCTTAGTTGAGGCGGGAAAACTGTTTTTT.

The chain uses TRBV5-1 and TRBJ1-4, with D unclear. Germline CDR1 SGHRS, CDR2 YFSETQ. Deletions cut 4 bases from V and 7 bases from J, with 11 bases between. This CDR3 region has 13 residues. The CDR3 here is CASSQVTGEKLFF. CDR3 coding DNA: TGCGCCAGCAGCCAAGTCACGGGTGAAAAACTGTTTTTT.

This chain's CDR3 is CASSIRTGGSTDTQYF. The CDR3, as DNA: TGTGCCAGTAGTATTAGGACAGGGGGGAGCACAGATACGCAGTATTTT. The chain joins TRBV19 to TRBJ2-3; 10 bases are a match to TRBD1. Trimming took 3 bases from V and 0 from J; bases not matched to a gene: 3. CDR3 size: 16 residues. CDR1 is LNHDA and CDR2 is SQIVND in the germline V gene (reference sequence).

The V call is TRBV5-1, the J call TRBJ2-1; 9 bases map to TRBD1. The CDR3 is 15 residues long. Germline assignment: CDR1 SGHRS and CDR2 YFSETQ. V dropped 2 bases and J dropped 4; count of bases not matched to a gene: 4. DNA for the CDR3: TGCGCCAGCAGCTTCGGACAGGGGCAGTACAATGAGCAGTTCTTC. Translated: CASSFGQGQYNEQFF.

There are a few counts of this clone. The rearrangement joins TRBV5-4 to TRBJ2-2; 11 nucleotides agree with TRBD1. The CDR3 spans 18 residues. The germline V gene has CDR1 SGHNT and CDR2 YYREEE (reference sequence). Trimming cost V 2 bases and J 4 bases; bases outside gene matches: 10. The CDR3 sequence is CASSFPLPGTGGTGELFF. CDR3 nucleotides: TGTGCCAGCAGCTTCCCCCTCCCCGGGACAGGGGGCACCGGGGAGCTGTTTTTT.

CDR3 loop: CSVEAGADNYGYTF. The CDR3, as DNA: TGCAGCGTTGAAGCAGGGGCCGATAACTATGGCTACACCTTC. This rearrangement joins TRBV29-1 to TRBJ1-2; tentative D call: TRBD1 (6 bases). Germline V gene data show CDR1 as SQVTM and CDR2 as ANQGSEA. The CDR3 covers 14 residues. The V and J ends lost 1 base and 1 base respectively, with 10 bases between them.

This sequence joins TRBV4-3 and TRBJ2-1; unclear D gene. The CDR3 is 15 amino acids. Germline lookup yields CDR1 LGHNA and CDR2 YSLEER. V lost 5 bases and J lost 4, with 15 bases in between. CDR3 in DNA: TGCGCCAGCAGCTCAGATGGTGGAGCGTACAATGAGCAGTTCTTC. This translates into CASSSDGGAYNEQFF.

The gene calls are TRBV6-5 and TRBJ1-1, with TRBD1 matching over 9 bases. Trimming took 1 base from V and 7 from J; bases not matched to a gene: 7. Germline V gives CDR1 MNHEY, CDR2 SVGAGI. The CDR3 extends over 15 amino acids. Here the CDR3 DNA reads TGTGCCAGCAGTTACTTAGGACAGGGGCAAATTGAAGCTTTCTTT. This encodes CASSYLGQGQIEAFF.

V and J are TRBV6-6 and TRBJ2-1; the match to TRBD2 covers 7 bases. Germline assignment: CDR1 MNHNY and CDR2 SVGAGI (reference sequence). The trim removed 5 bases at V and 9 bases at J, leaving 7 bases unmatched. This CDR3 has 13 residues. The CDR3 coding sequence is TGTGCCAGCAGTCCCTCCTGGGGGGGTGAGCAGTTCTTC. This translates into CASSPSWGGEQFF.

The gene calls are TRBV11-2 and TRBJ2-7; D call uncertain. V was shortened by 1 base and J by 0 bases, with 7 bases between the two germline ends. CDR1 is SGHAT, CDR2 FQNNGV, per germline. The CDR3 extends over 14 amino acids. The CDR3 spells CASSLGYSSYEQYF. In DNA, the CDR3 is TGTGCCAGCAGCTTAGGGTACAGCTCCTACGAGCAGTACTTC.

The chain carries TRBV6-7 and TRBJ1-3; 12 bases line up with TRBD1. TRBV6-7 belongs to the ORF category, with a function that is uncertain. The CDR3 totals 17 residues. J was trimmed by 1 base and V by 5 bases; bases with no gene match: 6. As DNA, the CDR3 is TGTGCCAGCAGTCCGCCGGGACAGGGGGCTTCTGGAAACACCATATATTTT. Encoded protein: CASSPPGQGASGNTIYF.

The rearrangement links TRBV25-1 to TRBJ2-7; 8 positions match TRBD2. The V and J ends lost 5 bases and 5 bases, in that order; junction bases with no gene match: 14. The CDR3 has 16 amino acids. Germline V gives CDR1 MGHDK, CDR2 SYGVNS. In nucleotides, the CDR3 is TGTGCCAGCAGTAACCAGGGCAGCGGGGGCGTCGACGAGCAGTACTTC. Encoded protein: CASSNQGSGGVDEQYF.

The sample holds a few counts of this clone. The genes are TRBV4-1 and TRBJ2-3; the match to TRBD2 covers 8 bases. The length of the CDR3 is 17 residues. V shed 0 bases and J 1 base; nucleotides not matched to a gene: 6. CDR1 is MGHRA, CDR2 YSYEKL, per germline. The CDR3 loop reads CASSQDVNGGGTDTQYF. The CDR3 region has the DNA TGCGCCAGCAGCCAAGATGTAAACGGGGGGGGCACAGATACGCAGTATTTT.

The chain is built from TRBV2 and TRBJ1-5, with TRBD1 identical over 7 bases. This CDR3 has 13 amino acids. Germline lookup yields CDR1 SNHLY and CDR2 FYNNEI. V shed 10 bases and J 4 bases; nucleotides not matched to a gene: 7. DNA for the CDR3: TGTGCCAAAAGGGACAGCCTAAATCAGCCCCAGCATTTT. Its translation is CAKRDSLNQPQHF. The variable domain in full, completed from reference TRBV2 and TRBJ1-5, reads EPEVTQTPSHQVTQMGQEVILRCVPISNHLYFYWYRQILGQKVEFLVSFYNNEISEKSEIFDDQFSVERPDGSNFTLKIRSTKLEDSAMYFCAKRDSLNQPQHFGDGTRLSIL.

The gene calls are TRBV15 and TRBJ1-2; tentative D call: TRBD1 (5 bases). CDR1 LNHNV and CDR2 YYDKDF come from the germline V gene (reference sequence). The CDR3 runs to 15 residues. V was cut by 0 bases and J by 3 bases, with 11 bases left in between. The CDR3 coding sequence is TGTGCCACCAGCAGAGATCGGGGGATATACTATGGCTACACCTTC. Protein sequence: CATSRDRGIYYGYTF.

J is TRBJ1-2 and V is TRBV20-1, with a tentative D call TRBD1 (5 bases). V lost 7 bases, J lost 3 bases, and 9 bases lay in between. The CDR3 runs to 11 residues. The germline V gene has CDR1 DFQATT and CDR2 SNEGSKA (reference sequence). The CDR3 reads CSGGWDYGYTF. The CDR3 DNA reads TGCAGTGGGGGCTGGGACTATGGCTACACCTTC.

V usage is TRBV6-1 and J usage is TRBJ1-2; 9 bases fit TRBD1. The germline gives CDR1 MNHNS, CDR2 SASEGT. The CDR3 runs 13 residues. V lost 5 bases to trimming and J lost 6 bases; unmatched junction nucleotides: 4. Written as DNA, the CDR3 is TGTGCCAGCAGTCTTAGACAGGGGGATGGCTACACCTTC. Its protein is CASSLRQGDGYTF.

The sample holds one count of this clone. The V gene is TRBV5-1, the J gene TRBJ2-3; D unresolved. Germline CDR1 SGHRS, CDR2 YFSETQ. Deletions cut 3 bases from V and 3 bases from J, with 11 bases between. The CDR3 contains 14 residues. The CDR3 spells CASSSSFLTDTQYF. The CDR3 nucleotides read TGCGCCAGCAGCTCCTCCTTTCTAACAGATACGCAGTATTTT. The entire variable domain, with the rest obtained from reference TRBV5-1 and TRBJ2-3, is as follows: KAGVTQTPRYLIKTRGQQVTLSCSPISGHRSVSWYQQTPGQGLQFLFEYFSETQRNKGNFPGRFSGRQFSNSRSEMNVSTLELGDSALYLCASSSSFLTDTQYFGPGTRLTVL.